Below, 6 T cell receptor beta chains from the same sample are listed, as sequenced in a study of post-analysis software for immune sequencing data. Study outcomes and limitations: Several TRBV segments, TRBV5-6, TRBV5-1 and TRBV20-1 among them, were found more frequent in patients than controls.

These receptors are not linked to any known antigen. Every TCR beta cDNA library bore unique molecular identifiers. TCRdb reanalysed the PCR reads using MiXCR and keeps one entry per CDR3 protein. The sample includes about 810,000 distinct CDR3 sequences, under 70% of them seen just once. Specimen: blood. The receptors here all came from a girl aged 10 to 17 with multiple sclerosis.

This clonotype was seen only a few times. The CDR3 DNA follows: TGCGCCAGCAGCCCGGGGACTCTAGGGGATACGCAGTATTTT. Translating gives CASSPGTLGDTQYF. V and J are TRBV5-1 and TRBJ2-3, with D perhaps matching TRBD2 (6 bases). The CDR3 spans 14 residues. V lost 4 bases to trimming and J lost 6 bases, with 15 bases between them. From germline, CDR1 is SGHRS and CDR2 YFSETQ.

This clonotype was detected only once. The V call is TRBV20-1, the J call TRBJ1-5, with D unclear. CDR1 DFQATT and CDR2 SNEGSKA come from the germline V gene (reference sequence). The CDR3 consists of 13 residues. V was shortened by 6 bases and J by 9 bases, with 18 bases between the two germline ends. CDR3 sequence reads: CSAVVTETSPQHF. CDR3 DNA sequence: TGCAGTGCCGTGGTAACTGAGACTTCGCCCCAGCATTTT.

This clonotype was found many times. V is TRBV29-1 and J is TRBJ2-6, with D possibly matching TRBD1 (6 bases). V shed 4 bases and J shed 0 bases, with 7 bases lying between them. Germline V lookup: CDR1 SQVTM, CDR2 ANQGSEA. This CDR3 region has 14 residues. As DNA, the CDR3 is TGCAGCGTTGGACAGGCCTCTGGGGCCAACGTCCTGACTTTC. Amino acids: CSVGQASGANVLTF.

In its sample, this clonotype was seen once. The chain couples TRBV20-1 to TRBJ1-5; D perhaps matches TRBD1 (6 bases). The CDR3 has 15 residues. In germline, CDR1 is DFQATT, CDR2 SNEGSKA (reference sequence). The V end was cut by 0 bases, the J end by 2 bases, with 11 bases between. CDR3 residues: CSARDNRDGNQPQHF. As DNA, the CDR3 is TGCAGTGCTAGAGATAACAGGGATGGCAATCAGCCCCAGCATTTT.

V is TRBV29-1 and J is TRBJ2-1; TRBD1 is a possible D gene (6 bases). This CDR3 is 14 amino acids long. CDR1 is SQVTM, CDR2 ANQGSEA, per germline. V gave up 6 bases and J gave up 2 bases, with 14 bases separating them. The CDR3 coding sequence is TGCAGCGTAACTAGGACAGCAGCCTACAATGAGCAGTTCTTC. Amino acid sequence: CSVTRTAAYNEQFF.

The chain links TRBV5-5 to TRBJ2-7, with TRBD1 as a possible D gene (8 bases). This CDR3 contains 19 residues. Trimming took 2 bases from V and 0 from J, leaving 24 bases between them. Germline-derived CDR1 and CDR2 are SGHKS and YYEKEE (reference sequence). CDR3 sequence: CASSFRDSSGGGSSYEQYF. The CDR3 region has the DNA TGTGCCAGCAGCTTTAGGGACTCCTCAGGGGGCGGGAGCTCCTACGAGCAGTACTTC.